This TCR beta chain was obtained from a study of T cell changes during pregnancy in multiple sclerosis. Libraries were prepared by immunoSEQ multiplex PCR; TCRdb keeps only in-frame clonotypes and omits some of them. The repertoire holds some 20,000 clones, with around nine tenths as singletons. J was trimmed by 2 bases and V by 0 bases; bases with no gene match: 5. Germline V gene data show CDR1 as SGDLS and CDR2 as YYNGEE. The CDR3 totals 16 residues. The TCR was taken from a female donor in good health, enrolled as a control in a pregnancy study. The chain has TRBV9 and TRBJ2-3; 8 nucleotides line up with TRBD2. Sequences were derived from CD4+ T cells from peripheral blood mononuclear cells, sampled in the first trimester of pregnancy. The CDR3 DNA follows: TGTGCCAGCAGCGTAGTGGCGGGGGGTACCACAGATACGCAGTATTTT. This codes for CASSVVAGGTTDTQYF.